One and the same sample provided the 25 T cell receptor beta chains below, sequenced in a study of cytomegalovirus exposure and HLA in healthy donors. Amplification used 60 Vbeta primers and 13 Jbeta primers. TCRdb keeps only in-frame clones here, not all; method: immunoSEQ multiplex PCR. The repertoire holds about 81,000 clones, with around 90% as singletons. The sequencing input was PBMCs. These receptor sequences come from a man between 18 and 29 years old in good health and CMV-seronegative.

The chain employs TRBV7-2 and TRBJ2-7; 10 bases are a match to TRBD2. CDR1 is SGHTA and CDR2 is FQGNSA in the germline V gene. The CDR3 has 15 residues. V shed 5 bases, J shed 7 bases, and the junction held 11 bases outside the gene matches. CDR3 DNA: TGTGCCAGCAGCCCCCGAGCGGGAGGGCCGATTGAGCAGTACTTC. Encoded protein: CASSPRAGGPIEQYF.

V is TRBV7-7 and J is TRBJ2-1, with 8 bases fitting TRBD2. Unmatched junction bases numbered 9, after V lost 4 bases and J lost 10 bases. The CDR3 loop spans 14 amino acids. CDR1 and CDR2 from the germline V gene are SSHAT and FNYEAQ (reference sequence). This chain's CDR3 is CASSSGLAVEEQFF. The CDR3 bases are TGTGCCAGCAGCTCCGGACTAGCCGTCGAGGAGCAGTTCTTC.

The chain couples TRBV11-2 to TRBJ1-2; possibly TRBD1 for D (5 bases). The CDR3 sequence is 15 residues long. The ends were cut back, 1 base at V and 3 bases at J, with 12 bases in the middle. Germline CDR1 is SGHAT and CDR2 is FQNNGV. The CDR3 loop is CASSLVVGEDYGYTF. The CDR3 bases are TGTGCCAGCAGCTTAGTTGTGGGGGAGGACTATGGCTACACCTTC.

The chain employs TRBV9 and TRBJ2-1, with 10 nucleotides matching TRBD2. CDR1 is SGDLS, CDR2 YYNGEE, per germline. Germline trimming cut 3 bases from V and 3 bases from J; bases unmatched to any gene: 6. CDR3 length: 16 residues. The CDR3, as DNA: TGTGCCAGCAGCGCGAGCGGGAGGGCGGGCTACAATGAGCAGTTCTTC. It encodes CASSASGRAGYNEQFF.

This clone was detected only a few times. The chain recombines TRBV29-1 with TRBJ2-1, with D perhaps TRBD2 (6 bases). Germline assignment: CDR1 SQVTM and CDR2 ANQGSEA. This CDR3 comprises 12 residues. V dropped 6 bases and J dropped 6 bases, with 12 bases sitting between them. CDR3 protein: CSVDRDFNEQFF. The DNA for the CDR3 is TGCAGCGTAGACCGGGACTTCAATGAGCAGTTCTTC.

J is TRBJ2-5 and V is TRBV27; 10 positions match TRBD2. J was trimmed by 2 bases and V by 1 base; bases with no gene match: 16. The CDR3 is 20 amino acids. Germline loops: CDR1 MNHEY, CDR2 SMNVEV (reference sequence). CDR3: CASSLYPPMTGLADQETQYF. The CDR3 DNA reads TGTGCCAGCAGTTTATACCCCCCGATGACTGGACTAGCGGATCAAGAGACCCAGTACTTC.

This clone came up a few times. The genes are TRBV6-5 and TRBJ1-5; D gene ambiguous. Between the trimmed V and J ends, which lost 2 bases and 7 bases, there was a span of 15 bases. The CDR3 loop spans 15 amino acids. From germline, CDR1 is MNHEY and CDR2 SVGAGI. The CDR3 here is CASSYRADGGQPQHF. The CDR3 DNA sequence: TGTGCCAGCAGTTACAGGGCCGATGGCGGGCAGCCCCAGCATTTT.

The V gene is TRBV19, the J gene TRBJ2-3; 9 positions agree with TRBD1. V was pared by 4 bases and J by 1 base, with 0 bases of the junction left unmatched. The CDR3 contains 14 residues. Germline values: CDR1 LNHDA, CDR2 SQIVND (reference sequence). In DNA form, the CDR3 reads TGTGCCAGTAGTAGGACAGGGGGCACAGATACGCAGTATTTT. Encoded protein: CASSRTGGTDTQYF.

The gene calls are TRBV4-1 and TRBJ2-7; 7 positions match TRBD1. Germline CDR1 is MGHRA and CDR2 is YSYEKL. The CDR3 consists of 15 residues. V dropped 1 base and J dropped 4; count of bases not matched to a gene: 7. The CDR3 sequence is CASSQAQTGTYEQYF. The CDR3 coding sequence is TGCGCCAGCAGCCAAGCTCAGACAGGGACGTACGAGCAGTACTTC.

The chain is built from TRBV7-9 and TRBJ2-3, with 8 bases that match TRBD2. After removal of 5 bases from V and 1 base from J, the junction contained 5 bases not matched to a gene. The germline gives CDR1 SEHNR, CDR2 FQNEAQ (reference sequence). This CDR3 region has 15 residues. The CDR3 here is CASSPGGGGTDTQYF. The CDR3 coding sequence is TGTGCCAGCAGCCCGGGGGGGGGAGGCACAGATACGCAGTATTTT. Variable domain in full (rest from reference TRBV7-9 and TRBJ2-3): DTGVSQNPRHKITKRGQNVTFRCDPISEHNRLYWYRQTLGQGPEFLTYFQNEAQLEKSRLLSDRFSAERPKGSFSTLEIQRTEQGDSAMYLCASSPGGGGTDTQYFGPGTRLTVL.

The V call is TRBV5-1, the J call TRBJ1-1, with 7 bases aligning to TRBD1. The junction had 11 bases not matched to a gene; V was cut back by 4 bases and J by 5 bases. The CDR3 runs 15 residues. The germline CDR1 and CDR2 sequences are SGHRS and YFSETQ. The CDR3 bases are TGCGCCAGCAGCCTACAGACAGGGACCCGGACTGAAGCTTTCTTT. Protein sequence: CASSLQTGTRTEAFF.

This sequence joins TRBV6-1 and TRBJ2-1, with 7 bases that match TRBD1. Germline lookup yields CDR1 MNHNS and CDR2 SASEGT. The CDR3 is 15 amino acids. The ends lost 3 bases at V and 2 bases at J; junction bases unmatched: 4. CDR3 in DNA: TGTGCCAGCAGTGAGAGGACAGGCACCTACAATGAGCAGTTCTTC. It yields the protein CASSERTGTYNEQFF.

This sequence joins TRBV6-5 and TRBJ1-2, with 7 bases identical to TRBD1. The trim removed 0 bases at V and 6 bases at J, leaving 7 bases unmatched. In germline, CDR1 is MNHEY, CDR2 SVGAGI. This CDR3 spans 15 amino acids. DNA for the CDR3: TGTGCCAGCAGTTACTCCCCAGGGGGAGGTAATGGCTACACCTTC. Translated: CASSYSPGGGNGYTF.

The chain employs TRBV28 and TRBJ2-7; D is possibly TRBD1 (5 bases). This CDR3 is built from 14 residues. The germline V gene encodes CDR1 MDHEN and CDR2 SYDVKM. The V and J ends lost 5 bases and 13 bases respectively, with 24 bases between them. This CDR3 reads CASSLDWGRQSPYF. The CDR3 DNA follows: TGTGCCAGCAGTCTCGATTGGGGCAGACAATCTCCATACTTC.

The V call is TRBV21-1, the J call TRBJ1-1. TRBV21-1 is a pseudogene segment. The CDR3 runs 16 residues. In nucleotides, the CDR3 is TGTGCCAGCAGCCGAAAGCGGGCCAGGGAGAACACTGAAGCTTTCTTT. Its protein is CASSRKRARENTEAFF.

The rearrangement joins TRBV5-8 to TRBJ1-5; weak D call: TRBD1 (6 bases). V was shortened by 1 base and J by 3 bases, with 23 bases between the two germline ends. Per germline, CDR1 SGHTS and CDR2 YDEGEE. There are 19 residues in the CDR3. The CDR3 nucleotides are TGTGCCAGCAGCTTGAGTCTAACAGGGACGGTTTCTATCAATCAGCCCCAGCATTTT. This codes for CASSLSLTGTVSINQPQHF.

The rearrangement links TRBV7-2 to TRBJ1-2; unclear D gene. Trimming removed 1 base at V and 2 bases at J, with 14 bases between. Germline CDR1 and CDR2: SGHTA and FQGNSA. The CDR3 loop spans 16 amino acids. CDR3 in DNA: TGTGCCAGCAGCTTAGTTCCGGGTTTGGAAAACTATGGCTACACCTTC. This translates into CASSLVPGLENYGYTF.

This chain links TRBV18 with TRBJ1-1; possibly TRBD1 for D (5 bases). The germline V and J ends were trimmed by 4 bases and 3 bases, with 9 bases remaining between them. Germline-derived CDR1 and CDR2 are KGHSH and LQKENI. The CDR3 has 13 amino acids. This CDR3 reads CASSLGTDTEAFF. CDR3 DNA: TGTGCCAGCTCACTCGGGACTGACACTGAAGCTTTCTTT.

This clone was detected only once. The V gene is TRBV11-2, the J gene TRBJ1-2, with 7 bases matching TRBD1. Germline V gene sequence: CDR1 SGHAT, CDR2 FQNNGV. CDR3 length equals 14 residues. V dropped 1 base and J dropped 6; count of bases not matched to a gene: 5. The CDR3 region has the DNA TGTGCCAGCAGCTTAGGGACAGGAGGGAATGGCTACACCTTC. As protein: CASSLGTGGNGYTF.

This chain connects TRBV18 to TRBJ2-1; 11 bases are shared with TRBD1. In germline, CDR1 is KGHSH, CDR2 LQKENI. V lost 5 bases to trimming and J lost 8 bases; unmatched junction nucleotides: 11. CDR3 length: 16 residues. The CDR3 coding sequence is TGTGCCAGCTCAGATATTGGACAGGGGGCAATCTATGAGCAGTTCTTC. Amino acids: CASSDIGQGAIYEQFF.

The V and J genes are TRBV4-1 and TRBJ1-2, with D possibly being TRBD1 (6 bases). Trimming took 5 bases from V and 3 from J, leaving 13 bases between them. Germline CDR1 is MGHRA and CDR2 is YSYEKL. The CDR3 runs to 14 residues. CDR3: CASSEAGTHYGYTF. CDR3 nucleotide sequence: TGCGCCAGCAGCGAAGCCGGGACACACTATGGCTACACCTTC.

The chain joins TRBV9 to TRBJ1-3; D gene uncertain. Trimming took 0 bases from V and 0 from J, leaving 10 bases between them. Germline V gene data show CDR1 as SGDLS and CDR2 as YYNGEE. This CDR3 spans 16 amino acids. CDR3 sequence reads: CASSVEEVRSGNTIYF. Written as DNA, the CDR3 is TGTGCCAGCAGCGTAGAGGAGGTTCGCTCTGGAAACACCATATATTTT.

V and J are TRBV5-1 and TRBJ2-1, with 10 nucleotides matching TRBD2. The CDR3 runs to 17 residues. Germline trimming cut 4 bases from V and 3 bases from J; bases unmatched to any gene: 10. The V gene's germline CDR1 is SGHRS and CDR2 YFSETQ. The CDR3 reads CASSTLPGTSDYNEQFF. In DNA form, the CDR3 reads TGCGCCAGCAGCACACTACCCGGGACTAGCGACTACAATGAGCAGTTCTTC.

On this clone itself: At one end the junction does not follow the germline gene, possibly because of a read error. The J gene is TRBJ1-1, the V gene TRBV5-6; D ambiguous. The CDR3 is 15 residues long. Germline V gene sequence: CDR1 SGHDT, CDR2 YYEEEE. The chain's CDR3 is CASSLRIPQTPAVPF. DNA of the CDR3: TGTGCCAGCAGCTTAAGAATACCACAAACCCCCGCGGTGCCCTTT.

This rearrangement joins TRBV7-2 to TRBJ2-5; TRBD2 matches at 10 bases. The CDR3 is 15 amino acids. Losses at the gene ends were 5 bases for V and 5 bases for J; bases not matched to a gene: 8. The germline V gene encodes CDR1 SGHTA and CDR2 FQGNSA. The CDR3 is CASSLRTSGAETQYF. CDR3 DNA sequence: TGTGCCAGCAGCCTGCGGACTAGCGGTGCTGAGACCCAGTACTTC. The variable domain in full, with the rest retrieved from reference TRBV7-2 and TRBJ2-5, is GAGVSQSPSNKVTEKGKDVELRCDPISGHTALYWYRQSLGQGLEFLIYFQGNSAPDKSGLPSDRFSAERTGGSVSTLTIQRTQQEDSAVYLCASSLRTSGAETQYFGPGTRLLVL.